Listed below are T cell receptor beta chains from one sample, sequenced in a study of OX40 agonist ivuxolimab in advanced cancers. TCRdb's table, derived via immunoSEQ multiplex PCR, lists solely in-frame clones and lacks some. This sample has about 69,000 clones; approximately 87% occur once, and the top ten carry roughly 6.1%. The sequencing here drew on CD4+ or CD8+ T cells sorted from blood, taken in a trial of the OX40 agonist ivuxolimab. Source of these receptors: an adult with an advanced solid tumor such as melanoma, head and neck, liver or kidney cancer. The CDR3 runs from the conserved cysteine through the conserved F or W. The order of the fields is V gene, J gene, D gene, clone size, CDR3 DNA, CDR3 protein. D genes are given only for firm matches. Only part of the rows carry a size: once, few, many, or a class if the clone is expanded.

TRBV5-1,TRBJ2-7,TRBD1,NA,TGCGCCAGCAGCCCCGGGACAGGGAGTCTCCACGAGCAGTACTTC,CASSPGTGSLHEQYF
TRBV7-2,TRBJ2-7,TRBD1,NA,TGTGCCAGCAGCCAAAGGGGGACAGGGGCCTACGAGCAGTACTTC,CASSQRGTGAYEQYF
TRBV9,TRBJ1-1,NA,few,TGTGCCAGCAGCCCGCCCGGGATTAGGAACACTGAAGCTTTCTTT,CASSPPGIRNTEAFF
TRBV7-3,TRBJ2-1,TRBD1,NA,TGTGCCAGCAGCCCTAGGACAGGGAAGGATGAGCAGTTCTTC,CASSPRTGKDEQFF
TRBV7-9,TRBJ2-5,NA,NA,TGTGCCAGCAGCTTTACAGGGGGGGAAGAGACCCAGTACTTC,CASSFTGGEETQYF
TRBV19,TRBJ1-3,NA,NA,TGTGCCAGTAGTATAGCTGGGTTTCGCTCTGGAAACACCATATATTTT,CASSIAGFRSGNTIYF
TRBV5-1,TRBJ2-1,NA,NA,TGCGCCAGCAGCTTAGAGGACGGGGTCAGTGAGCAGTTCTTC,CASSLEDGVSEQFF
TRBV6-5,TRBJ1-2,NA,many,TGTGCCAGCAGTTACTCGGGGTATGGCTACACCTTC,CASSYSGYGYTF
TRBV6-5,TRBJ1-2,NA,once,TGTGCCAGCAGTTACACGACAGGTGGCGGCTACACCTTC,CASSYTTGGGYTF
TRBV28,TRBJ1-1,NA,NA,TGTGCCAGCAGCCCTTCCCATCAGGCGGCTTTCTTT,CASSPSHQAAFF